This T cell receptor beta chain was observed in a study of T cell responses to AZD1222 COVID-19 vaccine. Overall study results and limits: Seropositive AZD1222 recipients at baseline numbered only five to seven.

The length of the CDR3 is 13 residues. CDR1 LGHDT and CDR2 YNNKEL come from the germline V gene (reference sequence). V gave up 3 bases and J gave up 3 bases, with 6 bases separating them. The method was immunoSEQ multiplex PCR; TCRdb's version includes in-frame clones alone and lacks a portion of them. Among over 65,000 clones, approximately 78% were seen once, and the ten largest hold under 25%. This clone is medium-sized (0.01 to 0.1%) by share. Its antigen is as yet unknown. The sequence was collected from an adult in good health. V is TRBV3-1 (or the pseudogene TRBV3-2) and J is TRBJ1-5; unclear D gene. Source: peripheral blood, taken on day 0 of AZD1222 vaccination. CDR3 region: CASSQRINQPQHF. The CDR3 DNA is TGTGCCAGCAGCCAGAGGATCAATCAGCCCCAGCATTTT.